The T cell receptor (beta chain) described here comes from a study of shared clonotypes between healthy human individuals. This CDR3 region has 13 residues. The germline gives CDR1 SNHLY, CDR2 FYNNEI. The germline V and J ends were trimmed by 0 bases and 2 bases, with 5 bases remaining between them. Study findings and constraints: It was the few donors that limited the genetic and exposure-history diversity represented.

Clones were sequenced by immunoSEQ multiplex PCR, and TCRdb holds only the in-frame ones, with some missing. The sample holds about 1.5 million clones, 95% to 99% seen once. Comment on this clone: Its antigen is undetermined.

This receptor was identified in a man aged 25-40 years in good health. The V and J genes are TRBV2 and TRBJ2-7; no clear D gene. The specimen sequenced was naive CD4+ T cells sorted from blood. Subset meaning: CD45RA+ positively selected. CDR3 coding DNA: TGTGCCAGCAGTGAAGCCCCAGCCTACGAGCAGTACTTC. Its protein product is CASSEAPAYEQYF. The full variable domain, its missing parts supplied by reference TRBV2 and TRBJ2-7, is EPEVTQTPSHQVTQMGQEVILRCVPISNHLYFYWYRQILGQKVEFLVSFYNNEISEKSEIFDDQFSVERPDGSNFTLKIRSTKLEDSAMYFCASSEAPAYEQYFGPGTRLTVT.